This TCR beta chain was sequenced during a study of CD8+ T cells in alopecia areata. Whole-study results and caveats: Relative to mice, TCR sharing across patients was less clear, a difference possibly HLA-related.

RNA extraction was followed by reverse transcription into cDNA, which acted as the sequencing template. The data were produced by immunoSEQ multiplex PCR, yet TCRdb's version contains in-frame clones alone and is incomplete. The sample carries roughly 140,000 clones, around 50% recorded once. CDR1 SGDLS and CDR2 YYNGEE come from the germline V gene. V dropped 0 bases and J dropped 0; count of bases not matched to a gene: 3. The CDR3 covers 15 residues. About this clone: Its cognate antigen is unknown. Distinct nucleotide sequences in the sample also encode this CDR3.

The receptor was derived from a human donor with alopecia areata. This sample comprised CD8+ T cells sorted from blood, obtained at week 0. V gene TRBV9 combines with J gene TRBJ2-7, with TRBD1 matching 7 bases. CDR3 nucleotide sequence: TGTGCCAGCAGCGTAGCCGGGACAGCCTCCTACGAGCAGTACTTC. Its protein product is CASSVAGTASYEQYF.